One T cell receptor (beta chain) is described in this entry. This sample is drawn from a study of cytomegalovirus exposure and HLA in healthy donors. Assay used: immunoSEQ multiplex PCR; TCRdb lists only in-frame clones, some missing. The data contain around 80,000 clones, 90% to 95% of them singletons. A roughly 120-subject validation cohort, separate from the approximately 720-subject first cohort, supplied the donors. The CDR3 is 15 amino acids. From germline, CDR1 is SGHAT and CDR2 FQNNGV. Trimming left V 2 bases short and J 4 bases short, with 14 bases between. The TCR originated in a woman aged 18 to 35 in good health and CMV-seronegative. This rearrangement joins TRBV11-2 to TRBJ1-2, with D perhaps TRBD1 (6 bases). The sample was PBMCs. The CDR3 protein is CASSLKQGRSYGYTF. In nucleotides, the CDR3 is TGTGCCAGCAGCTTAAAGCAGGGGCGCAGCTATGGCTACACCTTC.